This entry lists 9 T cell receptor beta chains sequenced from one sample in a study of T cell responses to AZD1222 COVID-19 vaccine (dated by TCRdb to about 2021). Taken with the paper, the label for time point translates to: about 28 days (+/-7) after the second vaccine dose. Library method: the immunoSEQ multiplex PCR assay. The source is immuneACCESS, and TCRdb retained only in-frame sequences with V and J called. Part of the clones is not carried over; for the studies checked, unresolved V genes explain less than half of this, and the remainder is unexplained. This sample is represented by about 63,000 clones; approximately 83% of them were singletons. Of the sample, about 6.1% falls within the top ten clones. The sequencing here drew on peripheral blood, taken 28 days after the second AZD1222 dose. These receptor sequences come from an adult who received the AZD1222 COVID-19 vaccine.

This sequence joins TRBV7-2 and TRBJ1-4; D gene unclear. Germline assignment: CDR1 SGHTA and CDR2 FQGNSA. CDR3 length: 15 amino acids. V was pared by 3 bases and J by 7 bases, with 15 bases between. The CDR3 DNA reads TGTGCCAGCAGCTTCCCCTCCTCCTGGCCTGAAAAACTGTTTTTT. This sequence encodes CASSFPSSWPEKLFF.

This chain joins TRBV10-3 and TRBJ1-2; 7 bases are a match to TRBD1. The CDR3 has 14 residues. Germline V lookup: CDR1 ENHRY, CDR2 SYGVKD. V shed 4 bases and J 8 bases; nucleotides not matched to a gene: 10. The CDR3 region is CAISVEGGFGGYTF. The CDR3 coding sequence is TGTGCCATCAGTGTGGAAGGGGGCTTTGGGGGCTACACCTTC.

This clone was counted between two and nine times. The chain has TRBV5-1 and TRBJ1-4, with TRBD1 as a possible D gene (5 bases). V lost 3 bases to trimming and J lost 7 bases, with 13 bases between them. The CDR3 runs to 14 residues. Germline lookup yields CDR1 SGHRS and CDR2 YFSETQ. The chain's CDR3 is CASSSRGGGEKLFF. The CDR3 DNA is TGCGCCAGCAGCTCCCGGGGGGGTGGTGAAAAACTGTTTTTT. The variable domain in full, completed from reference TRBV5-1 and TRBJ1-4, reads KAGVTQTPRYLIKTRGQQVTLSCSPISGHRSVSWYQQTPGQGLQFLFEYFSETQRNKGNFPGRFSGRQFSNSRSEMNVSTLELGDSALYLCASSSRGGGEKLFFGSGTQLSVL.

This clone was seen more than once but under ten times. The V call is TRBV5-6, the J call TRBJ2-2; 12 bases are a match to TRBD2. Germline assignment: CDR1 SGHDT and CDR2 YYEEEE. The length of the CDR3 is 17 residues. Unmatched junction bases numbered 10, after V lost 5 bases and J lost 5 bases. The CDR3 loop reads CASRTGTSGRETGELFF. The CDR3 nucleotides read TGTGCCAGCAGGACCGGGACTAGCGGGCGAGAGACCGGGGAGCTGTTTTTT.

This chain connects TRBV6-5 to TRBJ2-1, with 7 bases aligning to TRBD2. Germline trimming cut 7 bases from V and 4 bases from J; bases unmatched to any gene: 10. This CDR3 has 15 amino acids. Per the germline V gene, CDR1 is MNHEY and CDR2 is SVGAGI. The CDR3 protein is CASTPGASGYNEQFF. CDR3 bases: TGTGCCAGCACCCCGGGAGCTAGCGGTTACAATGAGCAGTTCTTC.

The chain links TRBV4-2 to TRBJ1-1; TRBD1 aligns across 8 bases. The CDR3 runs to 14 residues. CDR1 and CDR2 (germline): LGHNA, YNFKEQ. V gave up 4 bases and J gave up 5 bases; unmatched junction bases: 6. The CDR3 loop reads CASSLGQGETEAFF. For the CDR3, the DNA is TGTGCCAGCAGCCTCGGACAGGGTGAGACTGAAGCTTTCTTT.

The rearrangement links TRBV7-2 to TRBJ1-5; 10 bases match TRBD1. This CDR3 has 14 amino acids. From germline, CDR1 is SGHTA and CDR2 FQGNSA. V trimming: 1 base; J trimming: 11 bases; junction bases outside the gene matches: 5. As DNA, the CDR3 is TGTGCCAGCAGCTTAGGGACAGGGGGGGTGGCCCAGCATTTT. Translating it yields CASSLGTGGVAQHF.

The J gene is TRBJ1-1, the V gene TRBV7-2; D might be TRBD1 (5 bases). V dropped 1 base and J dropped 8 bases, with 17 bases sitting between them. The CDR3 is 15 residues long. Germline-derived CDR1 and CDR2 are SGHTA and FQGNSA. In nucleotides, the CDR3 is TGTGCCAGCAGCTTAGTGGGGGTATCACTGGCCGAAGCTTTCTTT. Its translation is CASSLVGVSLAEAFF.

The chain joins TRBV27 to TRBJ1-2, with TRBD1 as a possible D gene (5 bases). V was pared by 4 bases and J by 12 bases, with 21 bases between. CDR1 is MNHEY and CDR2 is SMNVEV in the germline V gene (reference sequence). This CDR3 has 14 amino acids. CDR3 in amino acids: CASSSQGTGSLDTF. The CDR3, as DNA: TGTGCCAGCAGTTCCCAAGGGACGGGATCTTTGGACACCTTC.